This is a list of T cell receptor beta chains from one sample in a study of blood T cell repertoires in COVID-19. Generated by immunoSEQ multiplex PCR, the TCRdb table keeps only in-frame clones and is missing some. The sample lists roughly 190,000 clones, roughly 80% occurring once. Sequenced sample: peripheral blood. Receptors were obtained from a woman in her fifties or sixties with acute or convalescent COVID-19. CDR3s include the opening cysteine and the closing phenylalanine or tryptophan. The D gene is left open where the match is weak. Some rows mark clone size as missing; the rest say once, few, many or name a class of expanded clone.

. | . | TRBJ1-2 | 14 | TRBV27 | CASSPRLGNYGYTF | TGTGCCAGCAGTCCACGACTAGGAAACTATGGCTACACCTTC
. | . | TRBJ2-2 | 20 | TRBV21-1 | CASSKALQAGGTTNTGELFF | TGTGCCAGCAGCAAAGCGCTTCAGGCTGGAGGGACTACGAACACCGGGGAGCTGTTTTTT
. | . | TRBJ2-5 | 13 | TRBV11-3 | CASSSDRKETQYF | TGTGCCAGCAGCTCGGACAGAAAAGAGACCCAGTACTTC
TRBD2 | . | TRBJ2-1 | 15 | TRBV9 | CASSVDPSGNNEQFF | TGTGCCAGCAGCGTAGACCCTAGCGGTAACAATGAGCAGTTCTTC
TRBD2 | . | TRBJ2-1 | 17 | TRBV27 | CASSYDRWTRVGNEQFF | TGTGCCAGCAGTTACGACCGATGGACTAGAGTTGGCAATGAGCAGTTCTTC
. | . | TRBJ2-1 | 17 | TRBV27 | CASSLKSGGPRNNEQFF | TGTGCCAGCAGTTTGAAATCGGGGGGCCCCCGGAACAATGAGCAGTTCTTC
TRBD2 | . | TRBJ2-2 | 14 | TRBV5-1 | CASSLARGAGELFF | TGCGCCAGCAGCTTGGCACGGGGGGCCGGGGAGCTGTTTTTT
TRBD1 | . | TRBJ1-5 | 15 | TRBV5-4 | CASSLDPGQGKPQHF | TGTGCCAGCAGCTTGGACCCGGGACAGGGAAAGCCCCAGCATTTT
TRBD2 | . | TRBJ2-2 | 18 | TRBV19 | CASSSPGLAGGGTGELFF | TGTGCCAGTAGTTCACCGGGACTAGCGGGCGGAGGGACCGGGGAGCTGTTTTTT
TRBD2 | . | TRBJ2-2 | 14 | TRBV4-3 | CASSQPRTSTELFF | TGCGCCAGCAGCCAACCCAGGACTAGCACGGAGCTGTTTTTT
TRBD1 | once | TRBJ1-2 | 17 | TRBV5-1 | CASSSPGQGALGSGYTF | TGCGCCAGCAGCTCTCCGGGACAGGGCGCTTTAGGGAGCGGCTACACCTTC
. | few | TRBJ1-5 | 12 | TRBV6-6 | CASKGSNQPQHF | TGTGCCAGCAAGGGGAGCAATCAGCCCCAGCATTTT
TRBD1 | . | TRBJ1-1 | 13 | TRBV2 | CASLRRQGTEAFF | TGTGCCAGCTTAAGAAGACAGGGGACTGAAGCTTTCTTT
TRBD1 | . | TRBJ2-7 | 16 | TRBV9 | CASSSAGTGVSYEQYF | TGTGCCAGCAGCTCTGCCGGGACAGGGGTCTCCTACGAGCAGTACTTC
. | . | TRBJ1-2 | 14 | TRBV11-2 | CASSRNRDIAGYTF | TGTGCCAGCAGCCGAAACAGGGATATCGCTGGCTACACCTTC
. | . | TRBJ2-2 | 13 | TRBV7-2 | CASSYERAGELFF | TGTGCCAGCAGCTATGAGCGGGCCGGGGAGCTGTTTTTT
TRBD1 | . | TRBJ2-7 | 15 | TRBV11-2 | CASSWTGGGGYEQYF | TGTGCCAGCAGTTGGACAGGGGGTGGTGGCTACGAGCAGTACTTC
. | . | TRBJ2-7 | 13 | TRBV10-3 | CAIRGRGNSEQYF | TGTGCCATCAGAGGAAGAGGTAATTCGGAGCAGTACTTC
. | few | TRBJ1-5 | 16 | TRBV19 | CASSISGSNSNQPQHF | TGTGCCAGTAGTATTTCAGGGTCCAATAGCAATCAGCCCCAGCATTTT
TRBD1 | . | TRBJ1-1 | 13 | TRBV19 | CASSDRGRGEAFF | TGTGCCAGTAGTGACAGGGGGCGCGGTGAAGCTTTCTTT
. | . | TRBJ2-7 | 13 | TRBV10-2 | CASSEGGRTQQYF | TGCGCCAGCAGTGAGGGGGGGAGAACCCAGCAGTACTTC
TRBD1 | . | TRBJ2-7 | 16 | TRBV7-2 | CASSSNRPGTGGQQYF | TGTGCCAGCAGCTCGAACAGACCCGGGACAGGGGGGCAGCAGTACTTC
. | . | TRBJ1-2 | 17 | TRBV23-1 | CASSQPISGGRDYGYTF | TGCGCCAGCAGTCAACCCATTTCCGGGGGTAGGGACTATGGCTACACCTTC
TRBD1 | . | TRBJ1-1 | 16 | TRBV5-1 | CASSPSTGGGNTEAFF | TGCGCCAGCAGCCCTAGCACAGGGGGCGGTAACACTGAAGCTTTCTTT
TRBD2 | . | TRBJ2-3 | 15 | TRBV6-5 | CASRTSEGSTDTQYF | TGTGCCAGCAGGACTAGCGAGGGAAGCACAGATACGCAGTATTTT
. | . | TRBJ2-7 | 13 | TRBV29-1 | CSVDTPSGYEQYF | TGCAGCGTTGACACCCCGAGTGGCTACGAGCAGTACTTC
TRBD1 | . | TRBJ2-1 | 15 | TRBV14 | CASSRGTGGFNEQFF | TGTGCCAGCAGTCGTGGGACAGGGGGCTTCAATGAGCAGTTCTTC
TRBD2 | few | TRBJ2-1 | 19 | TRBV5-5 | CASSSVERGVISSYNEQFF | TGTGCCAGCAGCTCGGTTGAGCGGGGGGTCATAAGCTCCTACAATGAGCAGTTCTTC
TRBD1 | . | TRBJ2-1 | 16 | TRBV24-1 | CATSDLGQGRGNEQFF | TGTGCCACCAGTGATTTGGGACAGGGTCGGGGCAATGAGCAGTTCTTC
TRBD2 | . | TRBJ2-4 | 18 | TRBV6-2/TRBV6-3 | CASSYPSGGSRPKNIQYF | TGTGCCAGCAGTTACCCTTCGGGGGGGTCACGACCCAAAAACATTCAGTACTTC
. | . | TRBJ1-1 | 14 | TRBV14 | CASSPRRGNTEAFF | TGTGCCAGCAGCCCCCGGAGGGGGAACACTGAAGCTTTCTTT
. | . | TRBJ2-7 | 19 | TRBV6-2/TRBV6-3 | CASSYHMGFTDWSSYEQYF | TGTGCCAGCAGTTATCATATGGGTTTCACCGACTGGTCAAGCTACGAGCAGTACTTC
. | . | TRBJ1-3 | 18 | TRBV4-2 | CASSQVQSRGEAGNTIYF | TGTGCCAGCAGCCAAGTTCAGTCCCGGGGAGAAGCTGGAAACACCATATATTTT
TRBD1 | . | TRBJ1-1 | 17 | TRBV5-8 | CASSLGTVITGNTEAFF | TGTGCCAGCAGCCTGGGGACAGTTATAACCGGGAACACTGAAGCTTTCTTT
. | . | TRBJ2-7 | 14 | TRBV6-2/TRBV6-3 | CASSYRQRSYEQYF | TGTGCCAGCAGTTACAGGCAGCGGTCCTACGAGCAGTACTTC
. | once | TRBJ1-1 | 15 | TRBV30 | CAWSGGKILDTEAFF | TGTGCCTGGAGTGGCGGGAAGATACTTGACACTGAAGCTTTCTTT
. | . | TRBJ1-5 | 15 | TRBV6-5 | CASSRLTGSNQPQHF | TGTGCCAGCAGCCGCTTAACAGGGAGCAATCAGCCCCAGCATTTT
TRBD1 | . | TRBJ2-7 | 14 | TRBV28 | CASTSGTGSREQYF | TGTGCCAGCACCTCCGGGACAGGGTCTCGCGAGCAGTACTTC
. | . | TRBJ1-2 | 15 | TRBV6-1 | CASSEKQGLNYGYTF | TGTGCCAGCAGTGAAAAACAGGGCCTAAACTATGGCTACACCTTC
. | . | TRBJ2-2 | 17 | TRBV5-1 | CASSLGLAAANTGELFF | TGCGCCAGCAGCTTGGGGCTCGCGGCCGCGAACACCGGGGAGCTGTTTTTT
TRBD1 | . | TRBJ1-6 | 15 | TRBV5-1 | CASSLAQGDGSPLHF | TGCGCCAGCAGCCTCGCACAGGGGGATGGTTCACCCCTCCACTTT
. | . | TRBJ2-1 | 14 | TRBV28 | CASTWTKAYNEQFF | TGTGCCAGCACCTGGACAAAGGCCTACAATGAGCAGTTCTTC
TRBD1 | . | TRBJ1-5 | 17 | TRBV28 | CASSLWGTGRSNQPQHF | TGTGCCAGCAGTTTATGGGGGACAGGGCGTAGCAATCAGCCCCAGCATTTT
. | . | TRBJ1-5 | 14 | TRBV19 | CASSFTGSGQPQHF | TGTGCCAGTAGTTTTACAGGGTCAGGGCAGCCCCAGCATTTT
TRBD2 | few | TRBJ2-7 | 13 | TRBV12-3/TRBV12-4 | CASSRLASHEQYF | TGTGCCAGCAGCCGACTAGCTTCCCACGAGCAGTACTTC
. | few | TRBJ2-3 | 15 | TRBV10-3 | CAIKKGGYATDTQYF | TGTGCCATTAAGAAGGGGGGGTATGCGACAGATACGCAGTATTTT
TRBD1 | once | TRBJ1-1 | 14 | TRBV25-1 | CASSGSGGTPEAFF | TGTGCCAGCAGTGGGTCAGGGGGTACCCCTGAAGCTTTCTTT
TRBD1 | few | TRBJ1-1 | 15 | TRBV28 | CASSRTGGWNTEAFF | TGTGCCAGCAGTCGAACAGGGGGCTGGAACACTGAAGCTTTCTTT
TRBD1 | . | TRBJ1-2 | 13 | TRBV28 | CASRVDGQGRYTF | TGTGCCAGCAGGGTTGACGGACAGGGTCGCTACACCTTC
. | . | TRBJ2-7 | 14 | TRBV28 | CATRDGHLTYEQYF | TGTGCCACCAGGGACGGACACTTGACCTACGAGCAGTACTTC
TRBD1 | . | TRBJ2-3 | 14 | TRBV27 | CASSLQGEVDTQYF | TGTGCCAGCAGTTTACAGGGGGAAGTAGATACGCAGTATTTT
TRBD1 | . | TRBJ2-7 | 15 | TRBV6-5 | CASSSRTGFLYEQYF | TGTGCCAGCAGCTCCCGGACAGGGTTCCTCTACGAGCAGTACTTC
. | . | TRBJ1-2 | 15 | TRBV28 | CASTSTFSLNYGYTF | TGTGCCAGCACCTCTACCTTTTCTCTTAACTATGGCTACACCTTC
. | . | TRBJ2-3 | 15 | TRBV18 | CASSPRQGGRDTQYF | TGTGCCAGCTCACCAAGGCAGGGGGGCAGAGATACGCAGTATTTT